Sequencing of this T cell receptor beta chain was carried out in a study of blood T cell repertoires in COVID-19. Germline V gene lookup returns CDR1 SGHRS and CDR2 YFSETQ. This CDR3 is built from 16 residues. Trimming removed 0 bases at V and 0 bases at J, with 12 bases between. Participant-reported clinical history was the basis for cohort assignment. Per the original data handling: Amplification of reference gene primers was used by the study to estimate nucleated cell counts. Produced via immunoSEQ multiplex PCR; TCRdb's table is partial and in-frame only. That table gives V, J and clone size, and the DNA gave D and trimming. The sample includes 210,000 or so clones, 65% to 85% of them seen just once.

This chain uses TRBV5-1 with TRBJ1-1; D may be TRBD1 (6 bases). The source of this sequence is a man aged 25 to 40 with acute COVID-19. Material: PBMCs or T cells enriched from blood (not recorded which). The CDR3 spells CASSLGPTGVNTEAFF. In DNA form, the CDR3 reads TGCGCCAGCAGCTTGGGGCCGACAGGTGTGAACACTGAAGCTTTCTTT.